This TCR beta chain was profiled in a study of T cells in Graves' hyperthyroidism and ophthalmopathy. Study overall: Pretreatment peripheral blood was obtained at initial diagnosis. Findings of the study overall: Appearing also in blood were most of the thyroid clonotypes expanded above 0.001.

Amplified TCR beta CDR3 regions derived from RNA transcripts. Initially, a first-round RT-PCR of the TCR CDR3 employed the HTBI primer set. TCRdb passed the multiplex PCR reads through MiXCR, listing each CDR3 protein once. The sample records hundreds of thousands of distinct CDR3 sequences, under 25% being singletons. This CDR3 contains 16 residues. The V and J ends lost 2 bases and 2 bases, in that order; junction bases with no gene match: 5. Germline V CDR1 and CDR2: MDHEN, SYDVKM. Ophthalmopathy cases met thresholds of Clinical Activity Score at least 3, NOSPECS grade at least 4 and duration under 3 months. It was uncontrolled infection, other autoimmune disease, pregnancy or lactation that excluded patients. Many counts were recorded for this clonotype. Antigen specificity is unknown.

The TCR sequence derives from a man younger than 40 with Graves' ophthalmopathy. V gene TRBV28 combines with J gene TRBJ1-5; 8 bases fit TRBD1. The specimen was blood. CDR3 sequence: CASSLESGGGNQPQHF. CDR3 bases: TGTGCCAGCAGTTTAGAGTCAGGGGGCGGCAATCAGCCCCAGCATTTT.